These 6 T cell receptor beta chains were sequenced from one sample in a study of T cells in localized non-small cell lung cancer. Assay used: immunoSEQ multiplex PCR; TCRdb lists only in-frame clones, some missing. This table holds nearly 35,000 clones, roughly 90% found once. Source: peripheral blood, taken before any cancer treatment. The receptors stem from a woman aged 40-69 years with stage I lung adenocarcinoma.

This chain links TRBV7-2 with TRBJ2-7; 8 positions agree with TRBD1. With 5 bases clipped from V and 3 bases from J, the junction kept 6 bases outside the gene matches. This CDR3 has 14 residues. CDR1 and CDR2 (germline): SGHTA, FQGNSA. The DNA for the CDR3 is TGTGCCAGCAGCATCGGACAGGGCAACTACGAGCAGTACTTC. Amino acid sequence: CASSIGQGNYEQYF.

This clone occurred a few times. The V and J genes are TRBV29-1 and TRBJ2-3; TRBD2 matches at 7 bases. CDR1 SQVTM and CDR2 ANQGSEA come from the germline V gene. V was clipped by 6 bases and J by 0 bases; unmatched bases: 6. The CDR3 runs 14 residues. The CDR3 sequence is CSVSSGTSTDTQYF. As DNA, the CDR3 is TGCAGCGTCTCTAGCGGAACTAGCACAGATACGCAGTATTTT.

The chain joins TRBV6-6 to TRBJ1-1; D is unclear. Trimming took off 2 bases at V and 5 bases at J, with 9 bases between the two ends. Germline assignment: CDR1 MNHNY and CDR2 SVGAGI (reference sequence). The CDR3 sequence is 13 residues long. CDR3: CASSYPESTEAFF. The CDR3 DNA sequence: TGTGCCAGCAGTTACCCGGAAAGTACTGAAGCTTTCTTT.

The rearrangement joins TRBV7-2 to TRBJ2-7, with D possibly matching TRBD2 (5 bases). The CDR3 runs 14 residues. Per the germline V gene, CDR1 is SGHTA and CDR2 is FQGNSA. The ends were cut back, 8 bases at V and 4 bases at J, with 18 bases in the middle. CDR3 residues: CASAFGLARYEQYF. DNA of the CDR3: TGTGCCAGCGCTTTCGGGCTAGCTAGGTACGAGCAGTACTTC.

This clone was found a few times. The rearrangement uses TRBV6-6 and TRBJ2-2; no clear D gene. V was cut by 2 bases and J by 4 bases, with 14 bases left in between. The germline V gene encodes CDR1 MNHNY and CDR2 SVGAGI (reference sequence). The CDR3 is 16 amino acids. CDR3 sequence reads: CASSYEFIRGTGELFF. The CDR3 coding sequence is TGTGCCAGCAGTTACGAGTTTATTCGTGGCACCGGGGAGCTGTTTTTT.

This clone was observed a single time. CDR3 protein: CASSDSLAGSDTQYF. The CDR3 DNA reads as TGTGCCAGCAGTGACTCGTTAGCGGGGTCAGATACGCAGTATTTT. The chain uses TRBV6-4 and TRBJ2-3, with 8 positions matching TRBD2. The CDR3 has 15 amino acids. V lost 0 bases, J lost 4 bases, and 3 bases stayed unmatched. Looked up from germline, CDR1 is MRHNA and CDR2 is SNTAGT.